The 4 T cell receptor beta chains in this list originate from one sample, sequenced in a study of T cell responses to AZD1222 COVID-19 vaccine. Method: immunoSEQ multiplex PCR; TCRdb's copy keeps in-frame clones and lacks some. The sample includes around 130,000 clones, approximately 88% seen only once; the top ten take 4.5% to 7%. The sample consisted of peripheral blood, taken 28 days after the second AZD1222 dose. The receptors come from an adult who received the AZD1222 COVID-19 vaccine.

Regarding this clone: A junction end diverges from the germline sequence, so it may reflect a read error. This sample includes further DNA sequences coding for the same CDR3. The rearrangement uses TRBV11-3 and TRBJ1-1, with no clear D. This CDR3 has 12 amino acids. CDR1 SGHNT and CDR2 YENEEA come from the germline V gene. CDR3: CASSLENTEAFF. CDR3 DNA sequence: TGTGCCAGCAGCCTAGAGAACACTGAAGCTTTCTTT.

The chain employs TRBV7-9 and TRBJ1-4; D is unclear. This CDR3 is 19 amino acids long. Trimming stripped 6 bases from V and 0 bases from J, with 23 bases between. Germline CDR1 is SEHNR and CDR2 is FQNEAQ (reference sequence). The CDR3 DNA sequence: TGTGCCAGCAGTCAAGGTGATTACGTCCGGCTTGCAACTAATGAAAAACTGTTTTTT. Its translation: CASSQGDYVRLATNEKLFF.

This clone was recorded only once. V usage is TRBV5-1 and J usage is TRBJ2-3; 7 nucleotides align to TRBD1. V shed 0 bases and J 4 bases; nucleotides not matched to a gene: 2. The CDR3 covers 14 residues. Germline CDR1 and CDR2: SGHRS and YFSETQ. CDR3: CASSLEQGPDTQYF. CDR3 nucleotides: TGCGCCAGCAGCTTGGAACAGGGGCCAGATACGCAGTATTTT.

DNA of the CDR3: TGTGCCAGCAGCCAACGACTAGCGGGACCCACAGATACGCAGTATTTT. It is translated as CASSQRLAGPTDTQYF. The chain combines TRBV14 with TRBJ2-3; 11 nucleotides line up with TRBD2. J gave up 2 bases and V 2 bases, and 3 bases lay outside the gene matches. Germline V CDR1 and CDR2: SGHDN, FVKESK. CDR3 length: 16 amino acids. Drawing the rest from reference TRBV14 and TRBJ2-3, the complete variable domain is EAGVTQFPSHSVIEKGQTVTLRCDPISGHDNLYWYRRVMGKEIKFLLHFVKESKQDESGMPNNRFLAERTGGTYSTLKVQPAELEDSGVYFCASSQRLAGPTDTQYFGPGTRLTVL.